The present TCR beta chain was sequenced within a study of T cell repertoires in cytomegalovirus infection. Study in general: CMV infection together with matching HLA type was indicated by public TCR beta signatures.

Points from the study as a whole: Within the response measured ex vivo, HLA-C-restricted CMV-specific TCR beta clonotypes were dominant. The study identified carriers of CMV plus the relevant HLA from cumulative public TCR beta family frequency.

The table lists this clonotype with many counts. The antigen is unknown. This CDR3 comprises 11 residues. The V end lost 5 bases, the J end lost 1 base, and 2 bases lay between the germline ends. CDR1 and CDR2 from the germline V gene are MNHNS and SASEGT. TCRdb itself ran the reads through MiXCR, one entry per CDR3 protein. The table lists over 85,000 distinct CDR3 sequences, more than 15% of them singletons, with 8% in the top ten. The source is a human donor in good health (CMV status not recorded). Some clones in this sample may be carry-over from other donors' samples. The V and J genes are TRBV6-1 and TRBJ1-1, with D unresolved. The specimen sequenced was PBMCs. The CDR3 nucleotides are TGTGCCAGCAGTCCGAACACTGAAGCTTTCTTT. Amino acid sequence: CASSPNTEAFF.